A single sample is the source of the 30 T cell receptor beta chains below, sequenced in a study of T-cell reconstitution after alpha-beta-depleted transplantation in children. The TCRbeta library incorporated unique molecular identifiers. TCRdb ran MiXCR on the PCR reads and lists one entry per CDR3 protein. This table has around 190,000 distinct CDR3 sequences, around 7% appearing once. The sequenced sample was PBMCs, obtained before TCRalphabeta/CD19-depleted stem cell transplant. These receptors were collected from a boy aged 2 to 10 with acute lymphoblastic leukemia, due to receive a stem cell transplant.

This clonotype was recorded many times. The V gene is TRBV29-1, the J gene TRBJ2-7; D may match TRBD1 or TRBD2 (5 bases each). The germline V gene encodes CDR1 SQVTM and CDR2 ANQGSEA. The CDR3 contains 14 residues. V lost 4 bases and J 2 bases, leaving 15 bases between the germline ends. The CDR3 DNA sequence: TGCAGCGTTGGGAATTGGGACGGCACCTACGAGCAGTACTTC. Encoded protein: CSVGNWDGTYEQYF.

The sample holds many counts of this clonotype. This sequence joins TRBV4-2 and TRBJ2-1; D possibly corresponds to TRBD1 (5 bases). The CDR3 spans 14 residues. Between the trimmed V and J ends, which lost 2 bases and 9 bases, there was a span of 14 bases. CDR1 is LGHNA, CDR2 YNFKEQ, per germline. For the CDR3, the DNA is TGTGCCAGCAGCCAACCGACAGCCTTCGGTGAGCAGTTCTTC. Residues: CASSQPTAFGEQFF.

This clonotype came up many times. The chain employs TRBV5-5 and TRBJ2-7, with D possibly being TRBD1 or TRBD2 (5 bases each). CDR3 length equals 15 residues. The V and J ends lost 1 base and 7 bases respectively, with 18 bases between them. Germline V gene lookup returns CDR1 SGHKS and CDR2 YYEKEE (reference sequence). The CDR3 DNA follows: TGTGCCAGCAGCTTGAGGGTTGGGGCGCCGGGGGAGCAGTACTTC. Residues: CASSLRVGAPGEQYF.

The J gene is TRBJ1-1, the V gene TRBV20-1; 8 bases line up with TRBD1. CDR3 size: 15 residues. Germline V gene lookup returns CDR1 DFQATT and CDR2 SNEGSKA (reference sequence). V was clipped by 0 bases and J by 1 base; unmatched bases: 4. The CDR3 coding sequence is TGCAGTGCTAGAGATCAGGACAGGGCGAACACTGAAGCTTTCTTT. It codes for CSARDQDRANTEAFF.

The gene calls are TRBV4-3 and TRBJ2-1; unclear D gene. Trimming removed 4 bases at V and 4 bases at J, with 14 bases between. The germline CDR1 and CDR2 sequences are LGHNA and YSLEER. CDR3 length: 15 residues. As DNA, the CDR3 is TGCGCCAGCAGCCCCAATTCCCAACGTTACAATGAGCAGTTCTTC. The encoded protein is CASSPNSQRYNEQFF.

This clonotype was detected many times. The V gene is TRBV14, the J gene TRBJ2-3; weak D call: TRBD2 (5 bases). Germline V gene data show CDR1 as SGHDN and CDR2 as FVKESK. This CDR3 spans 13 amino acids. V shed 4 bases and J shed 9 bases, with 14 bases lying between them. CDR3 DNA: TGTGCCAGCAGCCGTGTCACTAGTGGGACGCAGTATTTT. Protein sequence: CASSRVTSGTQYF.

This CDR3 is CASSLARFQGQETQYF. CDR3 DNA: TGTGCCAGCAGCTTAGCGCGATTCCAGGGCCAAGAGACCCAGTACTTC. The genes are TRBV7-2 and TRBJ2-5; D perhaps matches TRBD1 (5 bases). Germline CDR1 SGHTA, CDR2 FQGNSA. CDR3 length: 16 residues. Trimming shortened V by 0 bases and J by 1 base, and 12 bases separated the two germline ends.

This clonotype was seen many times. The chain is built from TRBV7-9 and TRBJ1-1; the D gene is possibly TRBD1 (6 bases). The CDR3 has 11 residues. Trimming removed 7 bases from V and 7 bases from J, with 10 bases in between. Germline lookup yields CDR1 SEHNR and CDR2 FQNEAQ (reference sequence). CDR3 DNA sequence: TGTGCCAGCACCTCCAGGGGTGAAGCTTTCTTT. Its translation: CASTSRGEAFF.

The V gene is TRBV24-1, the J gene TRBJ2-3; D possibly matches TRBD1 or TRBD2 (5 bases each). The CDR3 length is 14 residues. Germline V lookup: CDR1 KGHDR, CDR2 SFDVKD. V lost 3 bases and J 6 bases, leaving 12 bases between the germline ends. CDR3 amino acids: CATSDKGPGDTQYF. The CDR3 nucleotides read TGTGCCACCAGTGATAAGGGACCCGGTGATACGCAGTATTTT.

The rearrangement uses TRBV7-2 and TRBJ1-5; D is ambiguous. Trimming took off 5 bases at V and 4 bases at J, with 9 bases between the two ends. The CDR3 spans 13 residues. CDR1 SGHTA and CDR2 FQGNSA come from the germline V gene. The CDR3 here is CASSPFRNQPQHF. CDR3 DNA sequence: TGTGCCAGCAGCCCTTTCCGAAATCAGCCCCAGCATTTT.

The chain uses TRBV2 and TRBJ1-1; D perhaps matches TRBD1 (5 bases). CDR1 and CDR2 (germline): SNHLY, FYNNEI. V was shortened by 3 bases and J by 5 bases, with 13 bases between the two germline ends. The CDR3 runs to 14 residues. The CDR3 region is CASSDRAGGTEAFF. CDR3 in DNA: TGTGCCAGCAGTGACAGGGCCGGTGGAACTGAAGCTTTCTTT.

This clonotype was picked up many times. The rearrangement links TRBV9 to TRBJ2-1, with 11 bases identical to TRBD2. The germline gives CDR1 SGDLS, CDR2 YYNGEE. This CDR3 contains 18 residues. V shed 0 bases and J 2 bases; nucleotides not matched to a gene: 7. DNA for the CDR3: TGTGCCAGCAGCGTAGTTAGCGGGGGGGCCTTTCCCTACAATGAGCAGTTCTTC. It codes for CASSVVSGGAFPYNEQFF.

The V call is TRBV3-1, the J call TRBJ2-3; possible D gene TRBD2, 5 bases. V was pared by 0 bases and J by 6 bases, with 16 bases between. The germline V gene encodes CDR1 LGHDT and CDR2 YNNKEL (reference sequence). This CDR3 region has 16 residues. The CDR3 region has the DNA TGTGCCAGCAGCCAAGAAAGAGGGTCTAGCCGGGATACGCAGTATTTT. Amino acids: CASSQERGSSRDTQYF.

This clonotype has a count of ten or more. V and J are TRBV6-5 and TRBJ1-3; 7 nucleotides match TRBD1. V was clipped by 2 bases and J by 0 bases; unmatched bases: 4. The CDR3 has 16 residues. The germline CDR1 and CDR2 sequences are MNHEY and SVGAGI. The CDR3 spells CASSYSGQVSGNTIYF. DNA of the CDR3: TGTGCCAGCAGTTACAGCGGACAGGTCTCTGGAAACACCATATATTTT.

The chain uses TRBV15 and TRBJ1-1; D gene unclear. The length of the CDR3 is 10 residues. Germline V gene lookup returns CDR1 LNHNV and CDR2 YYDKDF (reference sequence). V was cut by 7 bases and J by 5 bases, with 5 bases left in between. The CDR3 here is CATKPTEAFF. In DNA form, the CDR3 reads TGTGCCACCAAGCCGACTGAAGCTTTCTTT.

This clonotype was recorded many times. The V call is TRBV7-8, the J call TRBJ2-1; the match to TRBD2 covers 11 bases. The CDR3 is made up of 15 amino acids. Germline assignment: CDR1 SGHVS and CDR2 FQNEAQ. The ends lost 1 base at V and 7 bases at J; junction bases unmatched: 3. CDR3 region: CASSLDTSGRNEQFF. CDR3 coding DNA: TGTGCCAGCAGCTTAGACACTAGCGGGAGAAATGAGCAGTTCTTC.

This clonotype was found many times. The rearrangement joins TRBV7-2 to TRBJ1-2; no clear D. CDR3 length: 12 amino acids. Per the germline V gene, CDR1 is SGHTA and CDR2 is FQGNSA. The germline V and J ends were trimmed by 6 bases and 7 bases, with 12 bases remaining between them. For the CDR3, the DNA is TGTGCCAGCAGTCAGTCCAGCGTTGGCTACACCTTC. This gives the protein CASSQSSVGYTF.

This clonotype was detected many times. This rearrangement joins TRBV5-1 to TRBJ2-7; 9 nucleotides line up with TRBD1. The germline V gene has CDR1 SGHRS and CDR2 YFSETQ. The CDR3 extends over 15 amino acids. The V gene end was trimmed by 0 bases and the J gene end by 5 bases; junction bases not matched to a gene: 6. CDR3 loop: CASSLDGQGRNEQYF. CDR3 sequence (DNA): TGCGCCAGCAGCTTGGATGGACAGGGGCGCAACGAGCAGTACTTC.

This clonotype was observed a handful of times. The V call is TRBV14, the J call TRBJ1-1; 7 bases line up with TRBD1. The germline gives CDR1 SGHDN, CDR2 FVKESK. The CDR3 loop spans 15 amino acids. Trimming took 4 bases from V and 5 from J; bases not matched to a gene: 10. This CDR3 is CASSPPQGRGTEAFF. CDR3 DNA sequence: TGTGCCAGCAGCCCACCACAGGGGAGGGGAACTGAAGCTTTCTTT. The variable domain in full, with the rest retrieved from reference TRBV14 and TRBJ1-1, is EAGVTQFPSHSVIEKGQTVTLRCDPISGHDNLYWYRRVMGKEIKFLLHFVKESKQDESGMPNNRFLAERTGGTYSTLKVQPAELEDSGVYFCASSPPQGRGTEAFFGQGTRLTVV.

This clonotype showed up many times. The V and J genes are TRBV27 and TRBJ2-7; either TRBD1 or TRBD2 may fit D (5 bases each). The CDR3 length is 14 residues. With 7 bases removed from V and 2 bases from J, the gap between germline ends came to 15 bases. The germline gives CDR1 MNHEY, CDR2 SMNVEV (reference sequence). CDR3 protein: CASILRLGAYEQYF. The CDR3 DNA sequence: TGTGCCAGCATCCTGCGGCTGGGGGCCTACGAGCAGTACTTC.

A remark on this clonotype: One end of the junction is discordant with germline, which a read error may explain. The chain carries TRBV12-3 or TRBV12-4 and TRBJ2-2; 9 nucleotides match TRBD1. The CDR3 extends over 18 amino acids. CDR3: CAISLSGTGIQNTGELFF. CDR3 sequence (DNA): TGTGCCATCAGTTTATCGGGGACAGGGATTCAAAACACCGGGGAGCTGTTTTTT.

This clonotype came up many times. The chain joins TRBV7-2 to TRBJ2-4, with a possible D match to TRBD2 (6 bases). This CDR3 region has 15 residues. CDR1 and CDR2 from the germline V gene are SGHTA and FQGNSA. V lost 6 bases, J lost 6 bases, and 18 bases lay in between. The CDR3 region has the DNA TGTGCCAGCAGTCAGGAGGAGGGTGATGGAAACATTCAGTACTTC. Its translation: CASSQEEGDGNIQYF.

This clonotype was seen more than once but under ten times. The V call is TRBV7-2, the J call TRBJ2-7, with 12 positions matching TRBD2. The germline CDR1 and CDR2 sequences are SGHTA and FQGNSA. This CDR3 region has 14 residues. The V gene end was trimmed by 5 bases and the J gene end by 5 bases; junction bases not matched to a gene: 4. The CDR3 is CASSPSGGAHEQYF. CDR3 coding DNA: TGTGCCAGCAGCCCTAGCGGGGGGGCTCACGAGCAGTACTTC.

V is TRBV5-5 and J is TRBJ1-3; D unclear. Germline V gene sequence: CDR1 SGHKS, CDR2 YYEKEE (reference sequence). V was shortened by 4 bases and J by 0 bases, with 11 bases between the two germline ends. The CDR3 runs to 15 residues. In DNA, the CDR3 is TGTGCCAGCAGCCATAGGACCATCTCTGGAAACACCATATATTTT. Translation gives CASSHRTISGNTIYF. The variable domain in full, completed from reference TRBV5-5 and TRBJ1-3, reads DAGVTQSPTHLIKTRGQQVTLRCSPISGHKSVSWYQQVLGQGPQFIFQYYEKEERGRGNFPDRFSARQFPNYSSELNVNALLLGDSALYLCASSHRTISGNTIYFGEGSWLTVV.

This clonotype appeared many times. This chain joins TRBV29-1 and TRBJ2-1; D is unresolved. CDR1 is SQVTM and CDR2 is ANQGSEA in the germline V gene. The CDR3 length is 12 residues. V lost 4 bases to trimming and J lost 1 base, with 5 bases between them. CDR3 nucleotides: TGCAGCGTTGGCCAATCCTACAATGAGCAGTTCTTC. Protein: CSVGQSYNEQFF.

This clonotype was found a few times. The rearrangement links TRBV7-2 to TRBJ1-5; D may be TRBD1 (5 bases). This CDR3 comprises 15 residues. The V end was cut by 1 base, the J end by 3 bases, with 10 bases between. Looked up from germline, CDR1 is SGHTA and CDR2 is FQGNSA. CDR3 region: CASSLGPGHNQPQHF. The CDR3 region has the DNA TGTGCCAGCAGCTTAGGTCCAGGGCACAATCAGCCCCAGCATTTT.

This clonotype was found many times. V usage is TRBV28 and J usage is TRBJ2-7; unclear D gene. The V gene's germline CDR1 is MDHEN and CDR2 SYDVKM. The CDR3 totals 12 residues. V lost 4 bases to trimming and J lost 3 bases, with 7 bases between them. CDR3 in amino acids: CASSYPSYEQYF. CDR3 sequence (DNA): TGTGCCAGCAGTTACCCGAGCTACGAGCAGTACTTC.

This clonotype came up many times. J is TRBJ1-1 and V is TRBV12-3 or TRBV12-4; the D is unclear. This CDR3 contains 13 residues. V was clipped by 1 base and J by 5 bases, with 8 bases between them. The CDR3 DNA follows: TGTGCCAGCAGTTTAGATGGTAGGACTGAAGCTTTCTTT. It codes for CASSLDGRTEAFF.

This clonotype has a count of ten or more. V gene TRBV3-1 combines with J gene TRBJ2-3; 8 bases are a match to TRBD2. The CDR3 has 16 amino acids. V shed 5 bases and J 2 bases; nucleotides not matched to a gene: 9. Germline V gene sequence: CDR1 LGHDT, CDR2 YNNKEL (reference sequence). CDR3 DNA sequence: TGTGCCAGCAGCTCACCGGCGGGGGGCTACACAGATACGCAGTATTTT. Protein sequence: CASSSPAGGYTDTQYF.

In this sample, this clonotype turned up many times. The chain joins TRBV7-9 to TRBJ2-2; D might be TRBD1 (6 bases). CDR3 length: 14 amino acids. Trimming shortened V by 5 bases and J by 7 bases, and 14 bases separated the two germline ends. CDR1 SEHNR and CDR2 FQNEAQ come from the germline V gene (reference sequence). The CDR3 region is CASSREDRRGELFF. CDR3 bases: TGTGCCAGCAGCCGAGAGGACAGACGCGGGGAGCTGTTTTTT. The variable domain in full, with the rest retrieved from reference TRBV7-9 and TRBJ2-2, is DTGVSQNPRHKITKRGQNVTFRCDPISEHNRLYWYRQTLGQGPEFLTYFQNEAQLEKSRLLSDRFSAERPKGSFSTLEIQRTEQGDSAMYLCASSREDRRGELFFGEGSRLTVL.